The T cell receptor (beta chain) under discussion was sequenced for a study of vaccination effects on CD4 cells after COVID-19 (dated 2022 in TCRdb). For context, the study as a whole: Participants received two doses of either the BNT162b2 or the mRNA-1273 mRNA SARS-CoV-2 vaccine. Cultures from other donors in the study were sequenced using the Oncomine TCR Beta short-read assay on an Illumina iSeq 100. The full study included roughly 10 COVID-19 convalescent patients and several SARS-CoV-2-naive healthy vaccine recipients. SARS-CoV-2 spike-specific CD4+ TCR repertoires were compared before and after mRNA vaccination in COVID-19 convalescent patients and in infection-naive vaccine recipients.

General study outcomes and caveats: In healthy vaccine recipients, vaccine-induced clones were almost all SARS-CoV-2 mono-reactive, with only 1 of 255 cross-reactive with common cold coronaviruses. The study was limited by a small number of convalescent patients, and early post-infection timepoints were lacking. Both infection-induced and vaccine-induced clones contracted markedly at late post-vaccination timepoints, which is consistent with waning T cell responses.

In the case of this clone: This receptor's antigen is unknown. Base qualities are missing; no much larger clone stands one base away.

In the ViraFEST assay, PBMC were stimulated with viral peptide pools, and antigen-specific CD4+ T cell clonotypes were then identified by expansion using TCR sequencing. After about 10 days of culture, CD4+ T cells were isolated with the EasySep CD4+ T cell isolation kit. Negative nucleocapsid antibody results before and after vaccination confirmed that the healthy vaccine recipients had no prior SARS-CoV-2 infection. A few million PBMC per well were cultured with approximately 10 ug/ml peptides in IMDM containing 5% human AB serum, around 10 IU/ml IL-2 and gentamicin. On days 3 and 7, half of the culture medium was replaced with fresh IL-2-containing medium. Unless otherwise noted, each peptide stimulation condition was cultured in triplicate wells. PBMC were separated from whole blood using Ficoll-Paque Plus gradient centrifugation and were then either cryopreserved at -140C or used fresh. The spike proteins of SARS-CoV-2 and of the common cold coronaviruses HCoV-NL63, HCoV-OC43 and HCoV-229E were spanned by overlapping peptide pools. Genomic DNA was extracted from cultured CD4+ T cells with the QIAamp micro DNA kit.

Library construction relied on the immunoSEQ multiplex PCR assay. DNA from the cultured, isolated CD4+ T cells was subjected to TCR beta CDR3 sequencing. On the authors' methods: Non-productive TCR sequences were discarded, and reads were trimmed to the CDR3 region, with only CDR3s of 7 or more amino acids retained. Antigen-specific clonotypes were identified using the MANAFEST web app by comparison of expansion in peptide wells against reference cultures. To be called positive, a clone needed expansion at FDR<0.05 compared with the reference and with all other wells, an odds ratio greater than 5, and a frequency greater than 0.1% in two replicate wells. A clonotype was defined as cross-reactive if the clonotype was significantly expanded both in SARS-CoV-2 spike wells and in at least one common cold coronavirus spike condition. CDR3 similarity was assessed by Levenshtein distance with the stringdist R package, and unrooted trees were built with ape in R 3.6.1. As stored in TCRdb, this immuneACCESS dataset retains in-frame rearrangements with V and J assigned. A fraction of the clones does not appear; measured against another copy, unresolved V genes explain less than half of the discrepancy, and the remainder lacks a known reason. V and J calls plus clone size are reproduced from that table; the DNA served to infer D and trimming. The sample table contains 35,000 to 55,000 clones; only one count was recorded for around 81% of them. The ten largest account for under 14% of the sample.

V gives up 6 bases and J gives up 7 bases, and the segment between their germline ends measures 10 bases. CDR1 and CDR2, looked up from the germline V gene, are MNHEY and SVGAGI. Including cysteine and phenylalanine, the CDR3 has 12 amino acids. Only CDR3 DNA is held: 36 bases, read in frame from base 1. This sequence was found in a human donor who received a COVID-19 vaccine. Sample: CD4+ T cells from PBMCs cultured with SARS-CoV-2 spike peptides, taken before COVID-19 vaccination. The sample's cell subset or site, from its label and the paper: SARS-CoV-2 spike overlapping peptide pool stimulation. Here the chain combines TRBV6-5 and TRBJ1-5; no D segment can be confidently identified. CDR3 reads: CASRGYNQPQHF. The DNA sequence is TGTGCCAGCAGAGGGTATAACCAGCCCCAGCATTTT.